Shown below are 17 T cell receptor beta chains from a single sample sequenced in a study of radiation and T cells in renal cell carcinoma. The time point is: blood 4 weeks post-SBRT, at nephrectomy. Sample treatment: 15 Gy SBRT to primary tumor, nephrectomy 4 weeks later. Sequencing was performed with immunoSEQ multiplex PCR; in TCRdb, only in-frame clones are kept and a portion is missing. Among about 73,000 clones listed, around four fifths were seen once. The specimen was blood, collected from a patient whose treatment included radiotherapy and nephrectomy. These receptors all come from a woman in her sixties or seventies with renal cell carcinoma.

This chain connects TRBV18 to TRBJ2-7, with D possibly TRBD1 on 6 matching bases. Germline lookup yields CDR1 KGHSH and CDR2 LQKENI. The CDR3 has 13 amino acids. Trimming cost V 3 bases and J 2 bases, with 8 bases left between them. In nucleotides, the CDR3 is TGTGCCAGCTCACCCTCAGGGGCCTACGAGCAGTACTTC. Translation: CASSPSGAYEQYF.

This clone came up a few times. The chain has TRBV19 and TRBJ1-3; D might be TRBD1 (6 bases). There are 16 residues in the CDR3. V lost 5 bases and J lost 2, with 16 bases in between. Looked up from germline, CDR1 is LNHDA and CDR2 is SQIVND (reference sequence). DNA for the CDR3: TGTGCCAGTAGTTCCGCAGGGGTAGTGGCTGGAAACACCATATATTTT. This translates into CASSSAGVVAGNTIYF.

The chain carries TRBV7-3 and TRBJ2-3; D gene unclear. The germline V gene encodes CDR1 SGHTA and CDR2 FQGTGA. The V and J ends lost 2 bases and 5 bases respectively, with 2 bases between them. The CDR3 totals 11 residues. CDR3 DNA: TGTGCCAGCAGCTTAGAAGATACGCAGTATTTT. Protein product: CASSLEDTQYF. Full variable domain (rest looked up from reference TRBV7-3 and TRBJ2-3): GAGVSQTPSNKVTEKGKYVELRCDPISGHTALYWYRQSLGQGPEFLIYFQGTGAADDSGLPNDRFFAVRPEGSVSTLKIQRTERGDSAVYLCASSLEDTQYFGPGTRLTVL.

The chain is built from TRBV4-2 and TRBJ2-7, with TRBD1 identical over 8 bases. V was pared by 0 bases and J by 7 bases, with 8 bases of the junction left unmatched. The CDR3 runs to 15 residues. Germline lookup yields CDR1 LGHNA and CDR2 YNFKEQ. CDR3 DNA: TGTGCCAGCAGCCAAGAACAGGGGGTAAACGGGGAGCAGTACTTC. Amino acid sequence: CASSQEQGVNGEQYF.

J is TRBJ2-7 and V is TRBV21-1; the D call in the table, TRBD1, was not verified against the DNA. TRBV21-1 is deemed a pseudogene. The CDR3 totals 18 residues. The CDR3: CASSKVGQGRGGLYEQYF. Here the CDR3 DNA reads TGTGCCAGCAGCAAGGTGGGACAGGGAAGAGGGGGCCTCTACGAGCAGTACTTC.

The chain carries TRBV5-1 and TRBJ2-7; 9 bases are shared with TRBD1. Trimming at V came to 0 bases and at J to 1 base, leaving 8 bases not matched to a gene. The CDR3 runs to 17 residues. Germline values: CDR1 SGHRS, CDR2 YFSETQ. The CDR3 region is CASSLGPSGQGSYEQYF. DNA for the CDR3: TGCGCCAGCAGCTTGGGGCCCTCGGGACAGGGATCCTACGAGCAGTACTTC.

This CDR3 is CASSLVVQTDTQYF. Written as DNA, the CDR3 is TGCGCCAGCAGCTTGGTGGTGCAGACAGATACGCAGTATTTT. This chain links TRBV5-1 with TRBJ2-3; D remains ambiguous. Trimming pared 0 bases from V and 3 bases from J, leaving 8 bases between. Germline V CDR1 and CDR2: SGHRS, YFSETQ. The CDR3 is made up of 14 amino acids.

The CDR3 sequence: CASSRGPMGTEAFF. The CDR3 DNA follows: TGCGCCAGCAGCCGGGGCCCTATGGGCACTGAAGCTTTCTTT. The chain recombines TRBV5-1 with TRBJ1-1; D is possibly TRBD1 (5 bases). Per germline, CDR1 SGHRS and CDR2 YFSETQ. The CDR3 spans 14 residues. Trimming shortened V by 4 bases and J by 4 bases, and 14 bases separated the two germline ends. The full variable domain, completed using reference TRBV5-1 and TRBJ1-1, is KAGVTQTPRYLIKTRGQQVTLSCSPISGHRSVSWYQQTPGQGLQFLFEYFSETQRNKGNFPGRFSGRQFSNSRSEMNVSTLELGDSALYLCASSRGPMGTEAFFGQGTRLTVV.

This chain links TRBV6-1 with TRBJ1-1; no definite D call. Germline V gives CDR1 MNHNS, CDR2 SASEGT. Deletions cut 7 bases from V and 1 base from J, with 4 bases between. The CDR3 contains 11 residues. The CDR3 here is CASTRNTEAFF. The CDR3 bases are TGTGCCAGCACCAGGAACACTGAAGCTTTCTTT.

The V and J genes are TRBV6-6 and TRBJ1-4; D not resolved. CDR1 and CDR2 (germline): MNHNY, SVGAGI (reference sequence). Deletions cut 4 bases from V and 7 bases from J, with 13 bases between. The CDR3 runs to 14 residues. The CDR3 spells CASSSVSRAEKLFF. CDR3 in DNA: TGTGCCAGCAGTTCCGTGAGTAGGGCTGAAAAACTGTTTTTT.

V gene TRBV19 combines with J gene TRBJ2-1; 10 nucleotides line up with TRBD1. CDR1 and CDR2 (germline): LNHDA, SQIVND (reference sequence). The CDR3 has 16 amino acids. Trimming removed 1 base from V and 5 bases from J; junction bases left unmatched: 5. CDR3 amino acids: CASSIGGDRGNNEQFF. In DNA form, the CDR3 reads TGTGCCAGTAGTATAGGGGGGGACAGGGGAAACAATGAGCAGTTCTTC. The entire variable domain, with the rest obtained from reference TRBV19 and TRBJ2-1, is as follows: DGGITQSPKYLFRKEGQNVTLSCEQNLNHDAMYWYRQDPGQGLRLIYYSQIVNDFQKGDIAEGYSVSREKKESFPLTVTSAQKNPTAFYLCASSIGGDRGNNEQFFGPGTRLTVL.

The rearrangement links TRBV6-5 to TRBJ1-6; D call uncertain. Between the trimmed V and J ends, which lost 5 bases and 0 bases, there was a span of 8 bases. The CDR3 sequence is 15 residues long. CDR1 is MNHEY, CDR2 SVGAGI, per germline. The CDR3 DNA sequence: TGTGCCAGCAGTGGGGAGAGCTCCTATAATTCACCCCTCCACTTT. Amino acids: CASSGESSYNSPLHF.

The chain carries TRBV6-1 and TRBJ2-1; D might be TRBD1 (6 bases). The CDR3 has 12 amino acids. Trimming took off 6 bases at V and 7 bases at J, with 10 bases between the two ends. Germline V gene sequence: CDR1 MNHNS, CDR2 SASEGT. CDR3 sequence reads: CASSGQFNEQFF. CDR3 DNA sequence: TGTGCCAGCAGCGGACAGTTTAATGAGCAGTTCTTC.

This clone was observed a few times. The J gene is TRBJ1-1, the V gene TRBV7-9; no clear D. Germline V gives CDR1 SEHNR, CDR2 FQNEAQ (reference sequence). The CDR3 sequence is 15 residues long. The germline V and J ends were trimmed by 2 bases and 1 base, with 11 bases remaining between them. This CDR3 reads CASSLSQMGNTEAFF. CDR3 nucleotide sequence: TGTGCCAGCAGCTTATCACAGATGGGGAACACTGAAGCTTTCTTT.

This sequence joins TRBV28 and TRBJ2-2, with D perhaps TRBD1 (5 bases). This CDR3 comprises 14 residues. The V end was cut by 6 bases, the J end by 4 bases, with 12 bases between. CDR1 is MDHEN, CDR2 SYDVKM, per germline. CDR3 nucleotides: TGTGCCAGCAGAGGGGCCCCCCGCACCGGGGAGCTGTTTTTT. It codes for CASRGAPRTGELFF.

Details on this clone: The sample carries other DNA sequences with the same CDR3. The chain carries TRBV6-5 and TRBJ1-2; a weak D match, TRBD1 (5 bases). CDR1 and CDR2 (germline): MNHEY, SVGAGI. V lost 2 bases to trimming and J lost 6 bases, with 10 bases between them. The CDR3 totals 13 residues. The CDR3 coding sequence is TGTGCCAGCAGTTACGGGGCAGGAGATGGCTACACCTTC. Translating it yields CASSYGAGDGYTF.

The rearrangement links TRBV15 to TRBJ1-5; 9 positions match TRBD1. After removal of 5 bases from V and 3 bases from J, the junction contained 8 bases not matched to a gene. The CDR3 length is 16 residues. Per germline, CDR1 LNHNV and CDR2 YYDKDF (reference sequence). The CDR3: CATSAGTGLDNQPQHF. The CDR3 DNA reads TGTGCCACCAGCGCCGGGACAGGGTTAGACAATCAGCCCCAGCATTTT.